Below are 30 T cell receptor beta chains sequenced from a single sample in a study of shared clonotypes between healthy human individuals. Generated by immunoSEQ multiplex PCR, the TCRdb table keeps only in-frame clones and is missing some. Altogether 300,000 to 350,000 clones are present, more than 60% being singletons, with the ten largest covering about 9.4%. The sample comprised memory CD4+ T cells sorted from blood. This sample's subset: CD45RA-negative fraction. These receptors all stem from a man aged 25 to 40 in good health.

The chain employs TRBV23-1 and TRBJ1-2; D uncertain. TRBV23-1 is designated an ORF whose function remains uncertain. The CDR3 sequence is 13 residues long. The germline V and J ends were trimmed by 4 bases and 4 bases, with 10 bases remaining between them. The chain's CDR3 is CASSPKDLYGYTF. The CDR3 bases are TGCGCCAGCAGTCCAAAAGACCTCTATGGCTACACCTTC.

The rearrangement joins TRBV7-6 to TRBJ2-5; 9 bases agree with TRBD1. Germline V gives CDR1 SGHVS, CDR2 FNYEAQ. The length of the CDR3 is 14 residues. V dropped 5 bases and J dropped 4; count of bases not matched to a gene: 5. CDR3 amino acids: CASSPDRGGETQYF. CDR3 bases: TGTGCCAGCAGCCCCGACAGGGGGGGAGAGACCCAGTACTTC.

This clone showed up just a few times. CDR3 protein: CASSLGAGEWETQYF. DNA of the CDR3: TGTGCCAGCAGCTTAGGGGCGGGAGAATGGGAGACCCAGTACTTC. The rearrangement uses TRBV7-9 and TRBJ2-5; 7 nucleotides match TRBD2. The CDR3 runs 15 residues. Germline-derived CDR1 and CDR2 are SEHNR and FQNEAQ (reference sequence). J gave up 5 bases and V 1 base, and 7 bases lay outside the gene matches.

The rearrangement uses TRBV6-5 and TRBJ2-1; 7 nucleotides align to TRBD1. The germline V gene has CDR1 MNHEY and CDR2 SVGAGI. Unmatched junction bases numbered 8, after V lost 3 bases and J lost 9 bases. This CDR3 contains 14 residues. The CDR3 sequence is CASSYRGQRVEQFF. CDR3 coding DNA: TGTGCCAGCAGTTATCGGGGACAGAGGGTTGAGCAGTTCTTC.

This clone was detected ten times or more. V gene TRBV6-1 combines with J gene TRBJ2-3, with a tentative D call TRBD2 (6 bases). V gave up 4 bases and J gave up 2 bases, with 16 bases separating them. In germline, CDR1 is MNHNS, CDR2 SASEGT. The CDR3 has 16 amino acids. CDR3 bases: TGTGCCAGCAGTGGAGTAGGTGGCGGGGCCACAGATACGCAGTATTTT. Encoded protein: CASSGVGGGATDTQYF.

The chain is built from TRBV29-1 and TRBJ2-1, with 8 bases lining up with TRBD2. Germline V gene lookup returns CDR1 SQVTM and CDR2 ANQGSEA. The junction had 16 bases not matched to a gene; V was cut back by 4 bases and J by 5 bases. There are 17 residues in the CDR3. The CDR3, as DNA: TGCAGCGTTGGGGGGATTAGCGGGACCCCCTTGGACAATGAGCAGTTCTTC. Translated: CSVGGISGTPLDNEQFF.

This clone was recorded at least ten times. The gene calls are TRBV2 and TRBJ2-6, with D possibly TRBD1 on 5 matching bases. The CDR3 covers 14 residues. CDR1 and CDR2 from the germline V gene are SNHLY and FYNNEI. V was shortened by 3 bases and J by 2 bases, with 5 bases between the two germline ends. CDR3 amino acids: CASSDRAGANVLTF. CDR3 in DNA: TGTGCCAGCAGTGACAGGGCTGGGGCCAACGTCCTGACTTTC.

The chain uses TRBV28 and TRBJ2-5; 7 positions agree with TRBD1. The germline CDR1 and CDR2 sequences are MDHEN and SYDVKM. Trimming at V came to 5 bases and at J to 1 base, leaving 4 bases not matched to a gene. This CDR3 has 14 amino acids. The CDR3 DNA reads TGTGCCAGCAGTCCACAGGGGCTCCAAGAGACCCAGTACTTC. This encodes CASSPQGLQETQYF.

The CDR3 region has the DNA TGCGCCAGCAGTCCTAATCTTCAGGGCACTGAAGCTTTCTTT. This sequence encodes CASSPNLQGTEAFF. The chain has TRBV5-1 and TRBJ1-1; possibly TRBD1 for D (5 bases). The CDR3 is made up of 14 amino acids. V lost 5 bases and J lost 4, with 15 bases in between. Germline CDR1 is SGHRS and CDR2 is YFSETQ.

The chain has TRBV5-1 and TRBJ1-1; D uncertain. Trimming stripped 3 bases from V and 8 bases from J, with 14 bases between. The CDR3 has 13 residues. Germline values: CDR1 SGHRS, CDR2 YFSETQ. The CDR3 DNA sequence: TGCGCCAGCAGCTCCGGACCGCCTGCAGAAGCTTTCTTT. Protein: CASSSGPPAEAFF.

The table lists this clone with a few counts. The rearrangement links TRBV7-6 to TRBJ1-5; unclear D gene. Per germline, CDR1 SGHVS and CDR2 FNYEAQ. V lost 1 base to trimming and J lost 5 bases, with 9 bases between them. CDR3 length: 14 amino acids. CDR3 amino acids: CASSLGTNDQPQHF. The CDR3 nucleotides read TGTGCCAGCAGCTTAGGGACCAACGATCAGCCCCAGCATTTT. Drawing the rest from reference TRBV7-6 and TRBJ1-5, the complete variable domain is GAGVSQSPRYKVTKRGQDVALRCDPISGHVSLYWYRQALGQGPEFLTYFNYEAQQDKSGLPNDRFSAERPEGSISTLTIQRTEQRDSAMYRCASSLGTNDQPQHFGDGTRLSIL.

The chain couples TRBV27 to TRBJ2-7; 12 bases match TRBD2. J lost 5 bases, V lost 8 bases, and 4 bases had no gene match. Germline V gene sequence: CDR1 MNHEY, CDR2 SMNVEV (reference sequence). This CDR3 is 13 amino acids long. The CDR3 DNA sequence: TGTGCCAGCGCGACTAGCGGGAGTAACGAGCAGTACTTC. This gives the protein CASATSGSNEQYF.

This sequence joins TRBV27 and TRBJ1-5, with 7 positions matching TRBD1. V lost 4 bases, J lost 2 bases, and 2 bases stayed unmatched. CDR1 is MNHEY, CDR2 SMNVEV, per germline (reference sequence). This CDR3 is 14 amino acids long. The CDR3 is CASSSRGGNQPQHF. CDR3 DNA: TGTGCCAGCAGTTCCAGGGGGGGCAATCAGCCCCAGCATTTT.

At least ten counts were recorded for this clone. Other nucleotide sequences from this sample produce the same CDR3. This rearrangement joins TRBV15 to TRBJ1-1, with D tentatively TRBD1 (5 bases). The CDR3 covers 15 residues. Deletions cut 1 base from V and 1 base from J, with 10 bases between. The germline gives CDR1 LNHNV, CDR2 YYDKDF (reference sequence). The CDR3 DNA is TGTGCCACCAGCAGAGGTGGGCAGGGGAACACTGAAGCTTTCTTT. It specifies CATSRGGQGNTEAFF.

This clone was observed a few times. The CDR3 here is CASSLLAGTGELFF. DNA for the CDR3: TGTGCCAGCAGCTTGTTAGCAGGCACCGGGGAGCTGTTTTTT. This chain links TRBV5-5 with TRBJ2-2; D call uncertain. Germline values: CDR1 SGHKS, CDR2 YYEKEE (reference sequence). V was trimmed by 1 base and J by 4 bases, leaving 8 bases between them. The CDR3 runs to 14 residues.

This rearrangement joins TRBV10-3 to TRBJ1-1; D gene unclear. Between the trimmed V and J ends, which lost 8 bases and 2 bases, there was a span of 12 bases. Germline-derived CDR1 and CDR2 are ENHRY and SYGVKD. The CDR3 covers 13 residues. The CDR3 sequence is CAIRREVNTEAFF. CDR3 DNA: TGTGCCATCCGGAGGGAGGTAAACACTGAAGCTTTCTTT.

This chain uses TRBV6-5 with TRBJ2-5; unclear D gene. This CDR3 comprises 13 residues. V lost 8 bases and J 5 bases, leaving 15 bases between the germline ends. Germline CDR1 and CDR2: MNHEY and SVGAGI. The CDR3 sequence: CASLPPNGETQYF. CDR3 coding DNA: TGTGCCAGCCTCCCACCAAACGGGGAGACCCAGTACTTC.

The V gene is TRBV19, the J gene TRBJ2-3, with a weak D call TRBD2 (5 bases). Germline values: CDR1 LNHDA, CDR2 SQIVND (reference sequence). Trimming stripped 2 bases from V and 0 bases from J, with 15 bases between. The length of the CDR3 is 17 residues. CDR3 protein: CASSIMLGRGSTDTQYF. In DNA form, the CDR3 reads TGTGCCAGTAGTATAATGTTGGGTCGCGGGAGCACAGATACGCAGTATTTT.

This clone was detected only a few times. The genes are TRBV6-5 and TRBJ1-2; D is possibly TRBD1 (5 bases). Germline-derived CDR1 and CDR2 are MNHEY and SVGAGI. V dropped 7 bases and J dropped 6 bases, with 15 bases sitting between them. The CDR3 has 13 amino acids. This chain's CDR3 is CASKGTYSDGYTF. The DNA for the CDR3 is TGTGCCAGCAAGGGGACCTACAGTGATGGCTACACCTTC.

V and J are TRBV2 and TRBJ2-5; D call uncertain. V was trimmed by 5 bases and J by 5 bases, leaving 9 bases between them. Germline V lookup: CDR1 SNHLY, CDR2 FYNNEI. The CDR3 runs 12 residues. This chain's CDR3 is CASSYSEETQYF. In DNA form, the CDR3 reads TGTGCCAGCAGTTACAGCGAGGAGACCCAGTACTTC.

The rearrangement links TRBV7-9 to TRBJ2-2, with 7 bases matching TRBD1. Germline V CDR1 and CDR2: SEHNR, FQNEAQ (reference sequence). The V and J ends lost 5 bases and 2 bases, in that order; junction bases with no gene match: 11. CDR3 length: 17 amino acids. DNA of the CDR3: TGTGCCAGCAGCCCCTCCCCCGGGACAGACAACACCGGGGAGCTGTTTTTT. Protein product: CASSPSPGTDNTGELFF.

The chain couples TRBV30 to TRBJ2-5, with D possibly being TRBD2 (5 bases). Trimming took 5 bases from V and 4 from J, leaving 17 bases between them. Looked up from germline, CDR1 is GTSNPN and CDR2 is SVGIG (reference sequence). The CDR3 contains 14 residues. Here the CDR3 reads CAWFPGRGRETQYF. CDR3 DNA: TGTGCCTGGTTTCCAGGCAGAGGGCGAGAGACCCAGTACTTC.

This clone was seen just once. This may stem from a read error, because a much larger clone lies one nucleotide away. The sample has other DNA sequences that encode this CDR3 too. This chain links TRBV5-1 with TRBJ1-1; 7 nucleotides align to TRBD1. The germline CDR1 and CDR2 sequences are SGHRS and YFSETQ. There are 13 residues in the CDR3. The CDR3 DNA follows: TGCGCCAGCAGTAACGACAGGGTCACTGAAGCCTTCTTT. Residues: CASSNDRVTEAFF.

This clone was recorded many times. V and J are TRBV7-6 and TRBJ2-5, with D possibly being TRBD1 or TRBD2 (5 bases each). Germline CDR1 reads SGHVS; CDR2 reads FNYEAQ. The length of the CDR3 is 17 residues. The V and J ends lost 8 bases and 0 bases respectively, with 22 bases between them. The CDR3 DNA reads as TGTGCCAGCTCAAAGGGAGAAAGGGGCAGATACCAAGAGACCCAGTACTTC. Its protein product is CASSKGERGRYQETQYF.

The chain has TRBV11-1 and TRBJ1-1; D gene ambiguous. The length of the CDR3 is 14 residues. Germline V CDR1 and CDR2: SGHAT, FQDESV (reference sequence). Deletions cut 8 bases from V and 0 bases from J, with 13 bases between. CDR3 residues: CASRPGNMNTEAFF. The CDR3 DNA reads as TGTGCCAGCCGACCAGGAAACATGAACACTGAAGCTTTCTTT.

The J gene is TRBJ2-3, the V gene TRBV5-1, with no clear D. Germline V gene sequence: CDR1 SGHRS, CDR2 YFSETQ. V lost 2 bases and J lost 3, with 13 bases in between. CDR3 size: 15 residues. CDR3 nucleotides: TGCGCCAGCAGCTTACGAAACCTGGGAACAGATACGCAGTATTTT. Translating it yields CASSLRNLGTDTQYF.

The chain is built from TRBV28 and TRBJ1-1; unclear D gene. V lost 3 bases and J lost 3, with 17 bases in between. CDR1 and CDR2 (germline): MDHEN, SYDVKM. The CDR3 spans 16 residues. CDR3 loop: CASSLQDPLSYTEAFF. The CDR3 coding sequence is TGTGCCAGCAGTTTGCAGGATCCGCTTTCTTACACTGAAGCTTTCTTT.

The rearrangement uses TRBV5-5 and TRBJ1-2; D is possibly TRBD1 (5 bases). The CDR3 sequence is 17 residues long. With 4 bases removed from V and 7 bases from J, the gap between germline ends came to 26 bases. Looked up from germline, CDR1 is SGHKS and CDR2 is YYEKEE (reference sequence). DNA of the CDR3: TGTGCCAGCAGCGAGCGTGCCGGCGTTCGGGACGAGCTTGGCTACACCTTC. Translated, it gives CASSERAGVRDELGYTF.

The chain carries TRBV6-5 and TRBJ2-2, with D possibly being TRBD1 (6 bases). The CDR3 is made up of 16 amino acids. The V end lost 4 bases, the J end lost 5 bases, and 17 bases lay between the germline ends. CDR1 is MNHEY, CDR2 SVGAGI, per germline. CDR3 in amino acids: CASSSPRGRGTGELFF. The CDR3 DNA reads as TGTGCCAGCAGTTCCCCGAGGGGGAGAGGAACCGGGGAGCTGTTTTTT.

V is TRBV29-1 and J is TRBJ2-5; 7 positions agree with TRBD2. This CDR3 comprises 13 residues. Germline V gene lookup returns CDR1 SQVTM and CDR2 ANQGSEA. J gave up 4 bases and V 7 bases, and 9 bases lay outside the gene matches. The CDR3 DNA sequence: TGCAGCGCACCCGGGGGGAGGCGAGAGACCCAGTACTTC. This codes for CSAPGGRRETQYF.